Below, 12 T cell receptor beta chains from the same sample are listed, as sequenced in a study of patients and donors after allogeneic stem cell transplantation. TCRdb re-analysed the RT-PCR reads in MiXCR, keeping a single row per CDR3 protein. The data contain some 200,000 distinct CDR3 sequences, less than 45% of them singletons. Sequencing was done on a sample of blood, either unsorted or a sorted T cell fraction (not recorded which). The receptor set was obtained from a human donor who was either an allogeneic HSCT recipient or a stem cell or donor lymphocyte infusion donor (not recorded which). It is not recorded whose cells these are; they may come from a transplant donor.

This clonotype was counted only a few times. The chain recombines TRBV12-3 or TRBV12-4 with TRBJ1-6, with no clear D. The CDR3 sequence is 13 residues long. Trimming took 7 bases from V and 5 from J, leaving 9 bases between them. CDR3 bases: TGTGCCAGCACCCGAAAGGATAATTCACCCCTCCACTTT. It translates to CASTRKDNSPLHF.

The table lists this clonotype with a few counts. This chain links TRBV20-1 with TRBJ1-5; 10 bases fit TRBD1. This CDR3 is 19 amino acids long. The V and J ends lost 5 bases and 0 bases, in that order; junction bases with no gene match: 16. The germline V gene encodes CDR1 DFQATT and CDR2 SNEGSKA (reference sequence). The CDR3 spells CSALVLGQGNLYSNQPQHF. Written as DNA, the CDR3 is TGCAGTGCTCTCGTGTTGGGACAGGGGAACCTCTATAGCAATCAGCCCCAGCATTTT.

CDR3 in amino acids: CASSSQLGRETEAFF. As DNA, the CDR3 is TGCGCCAGCAGCTCCCAACTGGGAAGGGAGACTGAAGCTTTCTTT. The chain recombines TRBV4-1 with TRBJ1-1, with D unresolved. V shed 5 bases and J shed 5 bases, with 18 bases lying between them. This CDR3 region has 15 residues. Germline values: CDR1 MGHRA, CDR2 YSYEKL.

The chain combines TRBV4-3 with TRBJ1-1; D is perhaps TRBD1 (6 bases). Looked up from germline, CDR1 is LGHNA and CDR2 is YSLEER. The ends were cut back, 4 bases at V and 1 base at J, with 13 bases in the middle. This CDR3 region has 15 residues. DNA for the CDR3: TGCGCCAGCAGCCGAGAACAGGGAAGGAACACTGAAGCTTTCTTT. It is translated as CASSREQGRNTEAFF.

The rearrangement joins TRBV5-4 to TRBJ2-2, with 11 bases matching TRBD2. Germline V gives CDR1 SGHNT, CDR2 YYREEE (reference sequence). The CDR3 is made up of 19 amino acids. The trim removed 4 bases at V and 3 bases at J, leaving 14 bases unmatched. In DNA, the CDR3 is TGTGCCAGCAGCCACGGGACTAGCGGAATGATAACCCACACCGGGGAGCTGTTTTTT. It yields the protein CASSHGTSGMITHTGELFF.

V is TRBV6-2 or TRBV6-3 and J is TRBJ2-7; the D is unclear. The CDR3 totals 18 residues. Germline CDR1 and CDR2: MNHEY and SVGEGT. V lost 4 bases and J 2 bases, leaving 24 bases between the germline ends. The CDR3 sequence: CASSSRPSSGSDAYEQYF. The CDR3 nucleotides read TGTGCCAGCAGTTCCCGTCCGTCTTCGGGTTCGGACGCCTACGAGCAGTACTTC.

V and J are TRBV15 and TRBJ2-6; D is tentatively TRBD1 or TRBD2 (5 bases each). Trimming removed 1 base at V and 2 bases at J, with 6 bases between. This CDR3 spans 15 amino acids. Germline assignment: CDR1 LNHNV and CDR2 YYDKDF (reference sequence). The CDR3 here is CATSRGGTGANVLTF. The DNA for the CDR3 is TGTGCCACCAGCAGAGGGGGGACTGGGGCCAACGTCCTGACTTTC.

This clonotype has just a few counts. The chain couples TRBV29-1 to TRBJ1-2, with D perhaps TRBD1 (6 bases). Trimming pared 6 bases from V and 1 base from J, leaving 15 bases between. CDR1 is SQVTM and CDR2 is ANQGSEA in the germline V gene. This CDR3 is 14 amino acids long. The CDR3 here is CSVLQGNYNYGYTF. DNA of the CDR3: TGCAGCGTCCTACAGGGCAACTATAACTATGGCTACACCTTC.

The chain carries TRBV6-2 or TRBV6-3 and TRBJ1-1; 8 bases agree with TRBD1. CDR1 MNHEY and CDR2 SVGEGT come from the germline V gene. V shed 6 bases and J 11 bases; nucleotides not matched to a gene: 5. This CDR3 has 11 residues. In DNA, the CDR3 is TGTGCCAGCAGAGACAGGGGAAGGGCTTTCTTT. It is translated as CASRDRGRAFF.

This clonotype was seen more than once but under ten times. V is TRBV7-9 and J is TRBJ2-5, with 11 bases matching TRBD2. CDR3 size: 16 residues. The V gene's germline CDR1 is SEHNR and CDR2 FQNEAQ (reference sequence). Trimming at V came to 4 bases and at J to 4 bases, leaving 8 bases not matched to a gene. CDR3 amino acids: CASSSSGRTVSETQYF. In DNA, the CDR3 is TGTGCCAGCAGCTCTAGCGGGAGGACGGTATCAGAGACCCAGTACTTC.

This clonotype was picked up a small number of times. The rearrangement links TRBV5-5 to TRBJ2-1; TRBD2 aligns across 8 bases. The CDR3 is made up of 15 amino acids. Trimming at V came to 0 bases and at J to 5 bases, leaving 4 bases not matched to a gene. CDR1 and CDR2 from the germline V gene are SGHKS and YYEKEE (reference sequence). The CDR3: CASSLGVSGNNEQFF. The CDR3 DNA reads TGTGCCAGCAGCTTGGGGGTTAGCGGGAACAATGAGCAGTTCTTC.

The chain uses TRBV12-3 or TRBV12-4 and TRBJ2-3; 13 nucleotides match TRBD2. Germline trimming cut 6 bases from V and 1 base from J; bases unmatched to any gene: 4. This CDR3 is 16 amino acids long. CDR3 DNA: TGTGCCAGCAGCCTGGGACTAGCGGGGCGCACAGATACGCAGTATTTT. It codes for CASSLGLAGRTDTQYF.